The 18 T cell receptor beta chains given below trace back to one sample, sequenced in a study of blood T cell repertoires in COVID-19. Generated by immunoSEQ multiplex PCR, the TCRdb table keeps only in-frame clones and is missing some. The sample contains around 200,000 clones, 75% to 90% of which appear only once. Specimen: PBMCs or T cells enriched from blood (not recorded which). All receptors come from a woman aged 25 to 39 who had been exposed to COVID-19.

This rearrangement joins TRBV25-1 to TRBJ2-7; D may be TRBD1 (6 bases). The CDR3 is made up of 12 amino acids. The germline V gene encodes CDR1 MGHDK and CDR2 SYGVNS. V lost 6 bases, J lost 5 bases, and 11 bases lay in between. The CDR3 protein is CASRKGVHEQYF. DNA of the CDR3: TGTGCCAGCAGGAAGGGGGTCCACGAGCAGTACTTC.

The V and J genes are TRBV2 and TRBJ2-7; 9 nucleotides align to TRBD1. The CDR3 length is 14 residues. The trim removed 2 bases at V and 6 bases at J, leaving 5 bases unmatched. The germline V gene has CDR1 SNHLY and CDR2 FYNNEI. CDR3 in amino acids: CASSERGTGSEQYF. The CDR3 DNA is TGTGCCAGCAGTGAACGCGGGACAGGGAGCGAGCAGTACTTC.

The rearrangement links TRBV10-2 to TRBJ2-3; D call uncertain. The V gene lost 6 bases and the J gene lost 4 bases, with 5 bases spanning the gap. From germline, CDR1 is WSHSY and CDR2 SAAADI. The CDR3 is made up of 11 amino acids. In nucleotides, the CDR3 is TGCGCCAGCAGCCTACCAGATACGCAGTATTTT. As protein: CASSLPDTQYF.

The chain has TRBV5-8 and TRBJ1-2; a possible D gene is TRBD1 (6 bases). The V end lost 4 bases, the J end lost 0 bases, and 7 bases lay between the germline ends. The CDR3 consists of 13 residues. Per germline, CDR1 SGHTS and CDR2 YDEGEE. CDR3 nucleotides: TGTGCCAGCAGCCGGGACACTAACTATGGCTACACCTTC. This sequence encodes CASSRDTNYGYTF.

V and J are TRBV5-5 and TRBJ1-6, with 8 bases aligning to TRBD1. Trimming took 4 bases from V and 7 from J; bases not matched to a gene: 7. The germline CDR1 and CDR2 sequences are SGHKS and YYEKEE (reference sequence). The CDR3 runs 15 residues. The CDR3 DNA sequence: TGTGCCAGCAGCAGGGGACAGGAGTACAATTCACCCCTCCACTTT. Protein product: CASSRGQEYNSPLHF.

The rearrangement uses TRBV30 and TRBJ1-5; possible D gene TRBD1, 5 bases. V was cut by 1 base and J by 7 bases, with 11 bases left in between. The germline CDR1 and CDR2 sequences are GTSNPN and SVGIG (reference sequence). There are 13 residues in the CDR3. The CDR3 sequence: CAWSAGDGQPQHF. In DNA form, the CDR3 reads TGTGCCTGGAGTGCGGGGGACGGGCAGCCCCAGCATTTT.

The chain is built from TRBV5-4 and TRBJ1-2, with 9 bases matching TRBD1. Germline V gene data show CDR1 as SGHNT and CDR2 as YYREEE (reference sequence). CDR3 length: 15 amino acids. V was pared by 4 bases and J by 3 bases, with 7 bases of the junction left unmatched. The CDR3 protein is CASSPQGQGYYGYTF. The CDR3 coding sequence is TGTGCCAGCAGCCCCCAAGGACAGGGGTACTATGGCTACACCTTC.

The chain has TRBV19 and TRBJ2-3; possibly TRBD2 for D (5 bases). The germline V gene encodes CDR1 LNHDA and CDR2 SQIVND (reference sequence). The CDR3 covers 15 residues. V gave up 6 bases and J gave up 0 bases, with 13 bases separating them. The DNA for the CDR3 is TGTGCCAGTAGCCCCCTCCGGGAAAGCACAGATACGCAGTATTTT. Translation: CASSPLRESTDTQYF.

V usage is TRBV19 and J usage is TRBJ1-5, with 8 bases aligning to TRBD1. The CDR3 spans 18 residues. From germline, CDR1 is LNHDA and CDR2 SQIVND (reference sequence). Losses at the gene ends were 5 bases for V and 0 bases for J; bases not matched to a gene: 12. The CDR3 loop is CASSPLTGAGYSNQPQHF. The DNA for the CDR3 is TGTGCCAGTAGTCCGTTGACAGGGGCGGGGTATAGCAATCAGCCCCAGCATTTT.

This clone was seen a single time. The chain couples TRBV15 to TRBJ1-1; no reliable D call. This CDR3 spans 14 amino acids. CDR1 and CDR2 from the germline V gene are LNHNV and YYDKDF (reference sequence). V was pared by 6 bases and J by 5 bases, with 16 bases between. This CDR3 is CATRREGSRTEAFF. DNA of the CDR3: TGTGCCACCAGGAGGGAGGGTTCACGGACTGAAGCTTTCTTT.

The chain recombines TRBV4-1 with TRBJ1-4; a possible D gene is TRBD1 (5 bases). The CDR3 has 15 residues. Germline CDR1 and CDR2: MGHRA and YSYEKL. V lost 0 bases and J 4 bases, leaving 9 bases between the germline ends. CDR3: CASSQEKGINEKLFF. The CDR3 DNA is TGCGCCAGCAGCCAAGAAAAGGGGATTAATGAAAAACTGTTTTTT.

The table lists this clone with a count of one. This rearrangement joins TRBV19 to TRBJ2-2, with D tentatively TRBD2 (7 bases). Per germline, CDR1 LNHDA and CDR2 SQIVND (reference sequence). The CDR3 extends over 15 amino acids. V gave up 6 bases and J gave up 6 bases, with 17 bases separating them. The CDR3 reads CASSWWGGPSGELFF. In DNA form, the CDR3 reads TGTGCCAGTAGCTGGTGGGGGGGCCCGTCCGGGGAGCTGTTTTTT.

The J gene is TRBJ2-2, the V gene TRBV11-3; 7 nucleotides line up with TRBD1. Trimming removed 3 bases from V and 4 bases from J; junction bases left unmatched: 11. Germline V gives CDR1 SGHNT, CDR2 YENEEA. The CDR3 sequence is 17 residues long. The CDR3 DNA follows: TGTGCCAGCAGCTTCGGACAGGACCCAGGGGGCACCGGGGAGCTGTTTTTT. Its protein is CASSFGQDPGGTGELFF.

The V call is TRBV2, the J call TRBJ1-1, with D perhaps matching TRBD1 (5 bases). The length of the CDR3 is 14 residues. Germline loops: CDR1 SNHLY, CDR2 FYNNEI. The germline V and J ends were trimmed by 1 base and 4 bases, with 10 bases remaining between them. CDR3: CASSEDAGITEAFF. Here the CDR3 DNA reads TGTGCCAGCAGTGAAGATGCAGGGATCACTGAAGCTTTCTTT.

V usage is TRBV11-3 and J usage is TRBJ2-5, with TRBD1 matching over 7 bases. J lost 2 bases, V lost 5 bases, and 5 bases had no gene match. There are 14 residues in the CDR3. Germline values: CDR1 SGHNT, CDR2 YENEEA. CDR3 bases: TGTGCCAGCAGCCTATACAGGGGTCAAGAGACCCAGTACTTC. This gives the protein CASSLYRGQETQYF.

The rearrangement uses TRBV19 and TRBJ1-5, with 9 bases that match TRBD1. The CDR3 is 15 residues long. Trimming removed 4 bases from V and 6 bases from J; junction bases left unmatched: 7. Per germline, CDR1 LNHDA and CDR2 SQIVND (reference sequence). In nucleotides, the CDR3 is TGTGCCAGTAGTACTGGACAGGGGAGAACTCAGCCCCAGCATTTT. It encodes CASSTGQGRTQPQHF.

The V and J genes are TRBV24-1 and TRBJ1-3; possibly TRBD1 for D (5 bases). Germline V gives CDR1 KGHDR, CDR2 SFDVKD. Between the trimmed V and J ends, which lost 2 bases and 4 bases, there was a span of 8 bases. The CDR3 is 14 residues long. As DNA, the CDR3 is TGTGCCACCAGTGATTCAGGGTACGGAAACACCATATATTTT. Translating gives CATSDSGYGNTIYF.

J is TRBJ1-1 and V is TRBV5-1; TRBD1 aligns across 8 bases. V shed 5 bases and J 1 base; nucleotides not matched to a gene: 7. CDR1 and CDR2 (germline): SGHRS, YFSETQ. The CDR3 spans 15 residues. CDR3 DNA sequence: TGCGCCAGCAGACCTCCGACAGGGGAGAACACTGAAGCTTTCTTT. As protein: CASRPPTGENTEAFF.